These 30 T cell receptor beta chains came from one sample sequenced in a study of OX40 agonist ivuxolimab in advanced cancers. Only in-frame clones appear in the TCRdb table, and some are missing; sequencing was by immunoSEQ multiplex PCR. The data hold some 42,000 clones, with 70% to 85% observed a single time. Here the sequenced sample was CD4+ or CD8+ T cells sorted from blood, taken in a trial of the OX40 agonist ivuxolimab. The source is an adult with an advanced solid tumor such as melanoma, head and neck, liver or kidney cancer.

The chain recombines TRBV9 with TRBJ2-7; maybe TRBD2 (5 bases). Germline V CDR1 and CDR2: SGDLS, YYNGEE. Trimming cost V 3 bases and J 3 bases, with 7 bases left between them. This CDR3 has 12 amino acids. In DNA, the CDR3 is TGTGCCAGCAGCGGTCGGGACTACGAGCAGTACTTC. Its translation is CASSGRDYEQYF.

This clone was seen just once. V is TRBV25-1 and J is TRBJ2-3; 14 nucleotides align to TRBD2. CDR3 length equals 18 residues. Germline CDR1 and CDR2: MGHDK and SYGVNS. The V and J ends lost 1 base and 1 base, in that order; junction bases with no gene match: 4. For the CDR3, the DNA is TGTGCCAGCAGTGAATGGGGGACTAGCGGGAGTGGCACAGATACGCAGTATTTT. Protein product: CASSEWGTSGSGTDTQYF.

The V gene is TRBV7-9, the J gene TRBJ2-7, with TRBD2 identical over 10 bases. Germline loops: CDR1 SEHNR, CDR2 FQNEAQ (reference sequence). The CDR3 contains 18 residues. With 2 bases clipped from V and 7 bases from J, the junction kept 17 bases outside the gene matches. The CDR3 loop reads CASSLPLRLAGDLREQYF. The CDR3, as DNA: TGTGCCAGCAGCTTACCTCTTCGGCTAGCGGGGGATCTTCGGGAGCAGTACTTC.

This chain connects TRBV7-9 to TRBJ1-1; a possible D gene is TRBD1 (5 bases). Per germline, CDR1 SEHNR and CDR2 FQNEAQ (reference sequence). The V end lost 8 bases, the J end lost 5 bases, and 15 bases lay between the germline ends. This CDR3 comprises 13 residues. CDR3: CASVPQGVTEAFF. The DNA of the CDR3 is TGTGCCAGCGTCCCTCAGGGTGTTACTGAAGCTTTCTTT.

V usage is TRBV9 and J usage is TRBJ2-3; 10 bases match TRBD2. This CDR3 region has 18 residues. Germline values: CDR1 SGDLS, CDR2 YYNGEE. J lost 3 bases, V lost 0 bases, and 10 bases had no gene match. Here the CDR3 reads CASSVVSGGAKVTDTQYF. In DNA form, the CDR3 reads TGTGCCAGCAGCGTAGTGAGCGGGGGGGCCAAAGTTACAGATACGCAGTATTTT.

J is TRBJ2-3 and V is TRBV11-2, with 7 nucleotides matching TRBD2. After removal of 1 base from V and 5 bases from J, the junction contained 6 bases not matched to a gene. The CDR3 sequence is 15 residues long. Germline CDR1 SGHAT, CDR2 FQNNGV. CDR3 in DNA: TGTGCCAGCAGCTTAGCGGTAGCGGGTGAAGATACGCAGTATTTT. This sequence encodes CASSLAVAGEDTQYF.

The rearrangement links TRBV5-5 to TRBJ1-3; 9 nucleotides match TRBD1. Germline V gene sequence: CDR1 SGHKS, CDR2 YYEKEE (reference sequence). The CDR3 loop spans 16 amino acids. Trimming cost V 0 bases and J 0 bases; bases outside gene matches: 1. Here the CDR3 DNA reads TGTGCCAGCAGCTTGGAACAGGGGGCCTCTGGAAACACCATATATTTT. Protein product: CASSLEQGASGNTIYF.

CDR3 sequence: CSVLLADTQYF. DNA of the CDR3: TGCAGTGTCCTACTAGCAGATACGCAGTATTTT. This rearrangement joins TRBV20-1 to TRBJ2-3; the D gene is possibly TRBD2 (5 bases). CDR1 is DFQATT, CDR2 SNEGSKA, per germline (reference sequence). This CDR3 comprises 11 residues. Trimming cost V 7 bases and J 4 bases, with 9 bases left between them.

The table lists this clone with a count of one. The chain combines TRBV27 with TRBJ2-5, with 7 bases matching TRBD2. V was pared by 5 bases and J by 1 base, with 13 bases of the junction left unmatched. The length of the CDR3 is 17 residues. Germline lookup yields CDR1 MNHEY and CDR2 SMNVEV (reference sequence). DNA for the CDR3: TGTGCCAGCAGTAAAACGACCATGGGGGGGGTCCAAGAGACCCAGTACTTC. It specifies CASSKTTMGGVQETQYF.

The V and J genes are TRBV7-9 and TRBJ1-4; possible D gene TRBD1, 5 bases. With 5 bases removed from V and 8 bases from J, the gap between germline ends came to 18 bases. The CDR3 is 15 residues long. Germline assignment: CDR1 SEHNR and CDR2 FQNEAQ (reference sequence). CDR3 nucleotides: TGTGCCAGCAGCCTCCAGGGAGGGGAATCGGAAAAACTGTTTTTT. Protein product: CASSLQGGESEKLFF.

V usage is TRBV5-1 and J usage is TRBJ2-2; 9 nucleotides match TRBD1. Germline V gene lookup returns CDR1 SGHRS and CDR2 YFSETQ. The V gene end was trimmed by 4 bases and the J gene end by 6 bases; junction bases not matched to a gene: 7. CDR3 length: 15 residues. The CDR3 region has the DNA TGCGCCAGCAGCCCTGGGACAGGGTACGCCGGGGAGCTGTTTTTT. Its translation is CASSPGTGYAGELFF.

The chain carries TRBV2 and TRBJ2-7, with 8 bases that match TRBD1. Germline V gene data show CDR1 as SNHLY and CDR2 as FYNNEI. V was pared by 4 bases and J by 2 bases, with 4 bases of the junction left unmatched. CDR3 length: 14 amino acids. Here the CDR3 DNA reads TGTGCCAGCAGTGCAGGGGACAGGACCTACGAGCAGTACTTC. Translation: CASSAGDRTYEQYF.

The J gene is TRBJ2-7, the V gene TRBV6-1; the D gene is possibly TRBD1 (6 bases). V was pared by 4 bases and J by 4 bases, with 14 bases between. This CDR3 comprises 14 residues. CDR1 is MNHNS, CDR2 SASEGT, per germline. The chain's CDR3 is CASSATGFLYEQYF. The CDR3 DNA follows: TGTGCCAGCAGTGCGACAGGTTTTCTTTACGAGCAGTACTTC.

V usage is TRBV7-8 and J usage is TRBJ1-3; weak D call: TRBD1 (5 bases). Trimming removed 1 base at V and 0 bases at J, with 13 bases between. Germline values: CDR1 SGHVS, CDR2 FQNEAQ. CDR3 length: 17 residues. The CDR3 loop is CASSLDRGIYSGNTIYF. The CDR3 nucleotides read TGTGCCAGCAGCTTAGATCGGGGCATCTACTCTGGAAACACCATATATTTT.

The CDR3 sequence: CAWRDRPDTEAFF. In nucleotides, the CDR3 is TGTGCCTGGAGGGACAGGCCGGACACTGAAGCTTTCTTT. The genes are TRBV30 and TRBJ1-1; 7 bases line up with TRBD1. The ends lost 3 bases at V and 3 bases at J; junction bases unmatched: 4. CDR1 is GTSNPN, CDR2 SVGIG, per germline (reference sequence). This CDR3 has 13 amino acids. Full variable domain (remainder filled in from reference TRBV30 and TRBJ1-1): SQTIHQWPATLVQPVGSPLSLECTVEGTSNPNLYWYRQAAGRGLQLLFYSVGIGQISSEVPQNLSASRPQDRQFILSSKKLLLSDSGFYLCAWRDRPDTEAFFGQGTRLTVV.

This chain uses TRBV27 with TRBJ2-1; 8 nucleotides agree with TRBD1. V trimming: 4 bases; J trimming: 5 bases; junction bases outside the gene matches: 4. Germline V gene sequence: CDR1 MNHEY, CDR2 SMNVEV (reference sequence). The CDR3 covers 14 residues. CDR3 nucleotide sequence: TGTGCCAGCAGTTGGGGACAGGAGAACAATGAGCAGTTCTTC. Translating gives CASSWGQENNEQFF.

The chain combines TRBV19 with TRBJ1-2; D perhaps matches TRBD1 (6 bases). The length of the CDR3 is 14 residues. CDR1 and CDR2 (germline): LNHDA, SQIVND (reference sequence). V was cut by 4 bases and J by 6 bases, with 15 bases left in between. CDR3 nucleotides: TGTGCCAGTAGTACTAGACAGGCTAGCGATGGCTACACCTTC. It specifies CASSTRQASDGYTF. Full variable domain (rest looked up from reference TRBV19 and TRBJ1-2): DGGITQSPKYLFRKEGQNVTLSCEQNLNHDAMYWYRQDPGQGLRLIYYSQIVNDFQKGDIAEGYSVSREKKESFPLTVTSAQKNPTAFYLCASSTRQASDGYTFGSGTRLTVV.

The chain links TRBV27 to TRBJ2-7; D gene ambiguous. Germline lookup yields CDR1 MNHEY and CDR2 SMNVEV (reference sequence). The CDR3 length is 14 residues. V lost 3 bases to trimming and J lost 1 base, with 10 bases between them. The chain's CDR3 is CASSFIGISYEQYF. The CDR3 region has the DNA TGTGCCAGCAGTTTTATTGGGATTTCCTACGAGCAGTACTTC.

This chain connects TRBV21-1 to TRBJ2-2; TRBD2 is the table's D call, not checked against the DNA. TRBV21-1 is given as a pseudogene. The CDR3 totals 18 residues. The CDR3 region has the DNA TGTGCCAGCAGCCAGCGGGGGGGCGCACTGGAAAGGACCGGGGAGCTGTTTTTT. Protein product: CASSQRGGALERTGELFF.

The chain employs TRBV30 and TRBJ1-6, with TRBD1 identical over 7 bases. Germline V lookup: CDR1 GTSNPN, CDR2 SVGIG (reference sequence). The J segment lost 7 bases and the V segment lost 3 bases, leaving 3 bases of the junction unmatched. This CDR3 has 13 amino acids. CDR3 sequence reads: CAWRVQGNSPLHF. CDR3 DNA: TGTGCCTGGAGGGTACAGGGGAATTCACCCCTCCACTTT.

CDR3 nucleotides: TGCGCCAGCAGCCGCCCGGGACAAACCTACGAGCAGTACTTC. It translates to CASSRPGQTYEQYF. The V gene is TRBV4-1, the J gene TRBJ2-7; TRBD1 might be the D (6 bases). Germline-derived CDR1 and CDR2 are MGHRA and YSYEKL. CDR3 size: 14 residues. Trimming cost V 4 bases and J 2 bases, with 12 bases left between them.

The CDR3 DNA reads as TGTGCCAGCAGTTTCACAGGTTTGAACACTGAAGCTTTCTTT. It translates to CASSFTGLNTEAFF. V is TRBV27 and J is TRBJ1-1, with D possibly being TRBD1 (5 bases). In germline, CDR1 is MNHEY, CDR2 SMNVEV (reference sequence). The CDR3 consists of 14 residues. V lost 3 bases, J lost 0 bases, and 8 bases lay in between.

The genes are TRBV7-8 and TRBJ2-4; tentative D call: TRBD2 (6 bases). Germline lookup yields CDR1 SGHVS and CDR2 FQNEAQ. V lost 1 base to trimming and J lost 8 bases, with 6 bases between them. This CDR3 has 12 residues. The CDR3 spells CASSLGGDIQYF. CDR3 in DNA: TGTGCCAGCAGCTTAGGGGGGGACATTCAGTACTTC.

This sequence joins TRBV5-6 and TRBJ2-7, with D maybe TRBD2 (5 bases). The CDR3 totals 13 residues. Trimming shortened V by 3 bases and J by 6 bases, and 13 bases separated the two germline ends. Germline V lookup: CDR1 SGHDT, CDR2 YYEEEE. CDR3 amino acids: CASSSRGSGEQYF. As DNA, the CDR3 is TGTGCCAGCAGCTCGAGAGGGTCTGGCGAGCAGTACTTC.

This rearrangement joins TRBV5-8 to TRBJ2-3; D may be TRBD2 (6 bases). Germline values: CDR1 SGHTS, CDR2 YDEGEE. V lost 2 bases and J 7 bases, leaving 8 bases between the germline ends. The length of the CDR3 is 12 residues. CDR3 protein: CASSFGSNTQYF. CDR3 bases: TGTGCCAGCAGCTTCGGGAGTAATACGCAGTATTTT.

The chain carries TRBV4-2 and TRBJ2-5; the D gene is possibly TRBD1 (5 bases). With 0 bases removed from V and 0 bases from J, the gap between germline ends came to 8 bases. CDR3 size: 15 residues. CDR1 and CDR2 from the germline V gene are LGHNA and YNFKEQ. The CDR3 loop is CASSQDGAHQETQYF. DNA of the CDR3: TGTGCCAGCAGCCAAGATGGGGCACACCAAGAGACCCAGTACTTC.

The V call is TRBV21-1, the J call TRBJ2-7; the DNA was not compared with TRBD2, the D call given in the table. TRBV21-1 is noted as a pseudogene. CDR3 length equals 18 residues. The chain's CDR3 is CASSAQSSAQGAVYEQYF. In DNA form, the CDR3 reads TGTGCCAGCAGCGCCCAATCTTCCGCGCAAGGAGCCGTTTACGAGCAGTACTTC.

The chain has TRBV5-6 and TRBJ2-7, with 7 nucleotides matching TRBD1. The CDR3 covers 16 residues. Germline CDR1 SGHDT, CDR2 YYEEEE. After removal of 0 bases from V and 4 bases from J, the junction contained 10 bases not matched to a gene. The CDR3 loop is CASSLGSGQPLYEQYF. The CDR3, as DNA: TGTGCCAGCAGCTTGGGTTCGGGACAGCCGTTGTACGAGCAGTACTTC. Together with reference TRBV5-6 and TRBJ2-7, the CDR3 gives the full variable domain: DAGVTQSPTHLIKTRGQQVTLRCSPKSGHDTVSWYQQALGQGPQFIFQYYEEEERQRGNFPDRFSGHQFPNYSSELNVNALLLGDSALYLCASSLGSGQPLYEQYFGPGTRLTVT.

The chain couples TRBV11-2 to TRBJ1-2; D perhaps matches TRBD1 (5 bases). CDR1 is SGHAT and CDR2 is FQNNGV in the germline V gene. This CDR3 has 14 amino acids. Trimming left V 7 bases short and J 5 bases short, with 17 bases between. The CDR3 sequence: CASTSPQGVYGYTF. The CDR3 DNA sequence: TGTGCCAGCACCTCCCCTCAGGGCGTATATGGCTACACCTTC.

The table lists this clone with a count of one. The chain joins TRBV11-1 to TRBJ2-3; unclear D gene. V lost 2 bases, J lost 1 base, and 7 bases lay in between. CDR3 length equals 14 residues. CDR1 and CDR2 from the germline V gene are SGHAT and FQDESV (reference sequence). DNA for the CDR3: TGTGCCAGCAGCTTACAAGGTGGCACAGATACGCAGTATTTT. This codes for CASSLQGGTDTQYF.